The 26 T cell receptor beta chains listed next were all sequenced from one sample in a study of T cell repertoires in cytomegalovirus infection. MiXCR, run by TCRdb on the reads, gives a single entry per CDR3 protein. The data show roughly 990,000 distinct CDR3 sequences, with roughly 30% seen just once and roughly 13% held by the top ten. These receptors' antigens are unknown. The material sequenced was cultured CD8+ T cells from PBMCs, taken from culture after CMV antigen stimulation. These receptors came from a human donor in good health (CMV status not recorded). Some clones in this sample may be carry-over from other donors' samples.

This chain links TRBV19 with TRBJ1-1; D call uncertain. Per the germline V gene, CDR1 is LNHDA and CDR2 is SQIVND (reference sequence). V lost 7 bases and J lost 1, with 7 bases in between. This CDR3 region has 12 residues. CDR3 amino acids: CASKWKNTEAFF. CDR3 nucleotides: TGTGCCAGTAAATGGAAGAACACTGAAGCTTTCTTT.

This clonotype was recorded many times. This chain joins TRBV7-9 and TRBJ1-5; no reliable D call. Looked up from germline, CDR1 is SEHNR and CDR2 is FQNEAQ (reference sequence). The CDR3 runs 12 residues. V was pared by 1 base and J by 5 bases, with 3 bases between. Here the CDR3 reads CASSLDHQPQHF. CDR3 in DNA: TGTGCCAGCAGCTTAGATCATCAGCCCCAGCATTTT. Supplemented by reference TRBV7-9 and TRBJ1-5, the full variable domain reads DTGVSQNPRHKITKRGQNVTFRCDPISEHNRLYWYRQTLGQGPEFLTYFQNEAQLEKSRLLSDRFSAERPKGSFSTLEIQRTEQGDSAMYLCASSLDHQPQHFGDGTRLSIL.

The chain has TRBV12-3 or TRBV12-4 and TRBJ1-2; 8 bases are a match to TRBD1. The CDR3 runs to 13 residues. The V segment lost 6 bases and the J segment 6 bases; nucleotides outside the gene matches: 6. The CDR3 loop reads CASRGTGEDGYTF. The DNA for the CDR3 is TGTGCCAGCAGGGGGACAGGTGAAGATGGCTACACCTTC.

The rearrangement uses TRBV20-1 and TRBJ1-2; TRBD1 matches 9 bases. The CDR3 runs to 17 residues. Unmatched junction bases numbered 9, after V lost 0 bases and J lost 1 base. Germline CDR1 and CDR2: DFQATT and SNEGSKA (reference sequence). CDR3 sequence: CSAREQGATTYNYGYTF. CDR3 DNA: TGCAGTGCTAGAGAACAGGGGGCAACTACTTATAACTATGGCTACACCTTC.

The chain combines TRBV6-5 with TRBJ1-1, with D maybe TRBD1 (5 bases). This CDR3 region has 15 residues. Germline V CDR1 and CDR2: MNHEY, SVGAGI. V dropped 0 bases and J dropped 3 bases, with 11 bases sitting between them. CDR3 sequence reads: CASSYSELGDTEAFF. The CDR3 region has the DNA TGTGCCAGCAGTTACTCGGAGTTGGGGGACACTGAAGCTTTCTTT.

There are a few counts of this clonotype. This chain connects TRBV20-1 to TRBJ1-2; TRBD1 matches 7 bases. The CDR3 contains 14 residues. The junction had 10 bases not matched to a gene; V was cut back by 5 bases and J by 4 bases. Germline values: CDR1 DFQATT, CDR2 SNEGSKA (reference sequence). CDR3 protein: CSARGDSGTYGYTF. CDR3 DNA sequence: TGCAGTGCTCGAGGGGACAGTGGCACCTATGGCTACACCTTC.

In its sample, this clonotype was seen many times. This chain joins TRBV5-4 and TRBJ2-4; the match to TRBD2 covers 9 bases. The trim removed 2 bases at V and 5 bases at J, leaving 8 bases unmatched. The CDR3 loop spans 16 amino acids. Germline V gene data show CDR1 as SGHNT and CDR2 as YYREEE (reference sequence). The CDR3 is CASSFPRSGGQNIQYF. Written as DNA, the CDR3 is TGTGCCAGCAGCTTCCCGCGGAGCGGGGGGCAAAACATTCAGTACTTC.

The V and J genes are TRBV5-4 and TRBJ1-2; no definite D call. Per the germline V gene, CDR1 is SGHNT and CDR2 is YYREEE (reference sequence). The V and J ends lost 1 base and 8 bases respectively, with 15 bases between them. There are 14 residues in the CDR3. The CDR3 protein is CASSLYGEPEGYTF. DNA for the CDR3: TGTGCCAGCAGCTTGTACGGGGAGCCAGAAGGCTACACCTTC.

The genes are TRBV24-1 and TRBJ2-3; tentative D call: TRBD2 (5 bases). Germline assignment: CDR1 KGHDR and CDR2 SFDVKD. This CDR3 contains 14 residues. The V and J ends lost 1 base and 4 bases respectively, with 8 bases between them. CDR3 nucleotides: TGTGCCACCAGTGATTTTGCGGGCGCAGATACGCAGTATTTT. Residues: CATSDFAGADTQYF.

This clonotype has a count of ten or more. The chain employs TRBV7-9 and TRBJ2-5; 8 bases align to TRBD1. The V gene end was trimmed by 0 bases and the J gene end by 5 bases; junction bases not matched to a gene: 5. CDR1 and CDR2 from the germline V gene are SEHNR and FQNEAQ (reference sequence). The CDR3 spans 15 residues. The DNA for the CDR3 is TGTGCCAGCAGCTTAGCCCGGACAGGGAGGGAGACCCAGTACTTC. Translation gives CASSLARTGRETQYF. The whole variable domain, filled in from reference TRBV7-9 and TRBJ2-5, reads DTGVSQNPRHKITKRGQNVTFRCDPISEHNRLYWYRQTLGQGPEFLTYFQNEAQLEKSRLLSDRFSAERPKGSFSTLEIQRTEQGDSAMYLCASSLARTGRETQYFGPGTRLLVL.

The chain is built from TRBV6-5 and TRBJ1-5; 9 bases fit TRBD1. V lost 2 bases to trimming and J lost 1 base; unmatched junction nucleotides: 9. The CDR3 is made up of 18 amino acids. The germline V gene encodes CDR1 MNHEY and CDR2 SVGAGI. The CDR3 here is CASSYGFPGQGSNQPQHF. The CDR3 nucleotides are TGTGCCAGCAGTTACGGGTTCCCCGGACAGGGGAGCAATCAGCCCCAGCATTTT.

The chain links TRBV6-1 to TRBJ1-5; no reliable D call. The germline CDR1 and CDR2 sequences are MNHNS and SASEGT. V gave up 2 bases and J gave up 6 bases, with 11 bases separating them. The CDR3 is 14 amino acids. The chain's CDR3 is CASSERGRAQPQHF. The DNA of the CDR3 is TGTGCCAGCAGTGAACGAGGGAGAGCTCAGCCCCAGCATTTT.

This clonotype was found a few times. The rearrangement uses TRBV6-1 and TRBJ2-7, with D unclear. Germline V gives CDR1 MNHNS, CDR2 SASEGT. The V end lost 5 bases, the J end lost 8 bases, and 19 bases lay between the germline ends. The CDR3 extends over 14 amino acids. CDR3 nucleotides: TGTGCCAGCAGTCCACCGGCGCGATCCTTGAAGCAGTACGTC. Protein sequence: CASSPPARSLKQYV.

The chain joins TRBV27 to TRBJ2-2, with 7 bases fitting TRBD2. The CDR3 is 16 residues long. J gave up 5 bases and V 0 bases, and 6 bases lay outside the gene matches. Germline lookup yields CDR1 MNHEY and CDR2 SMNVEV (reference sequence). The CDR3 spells CASSLSAAGITGELFF. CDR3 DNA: TGTGCCAGCAGTTTATCGGCAGCGGGGATTACCGGGGAGCTGTTTTTT.

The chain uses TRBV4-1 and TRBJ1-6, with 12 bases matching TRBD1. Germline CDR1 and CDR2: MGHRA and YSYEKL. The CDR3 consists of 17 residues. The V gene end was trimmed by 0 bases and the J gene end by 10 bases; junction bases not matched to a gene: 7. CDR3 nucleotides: TGCGCCAGCAGCCAAGATGGGGACAGGGGGCTTTACTCACCCCTCCACTTT. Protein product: CASSQDGDRGLYSPLHF.

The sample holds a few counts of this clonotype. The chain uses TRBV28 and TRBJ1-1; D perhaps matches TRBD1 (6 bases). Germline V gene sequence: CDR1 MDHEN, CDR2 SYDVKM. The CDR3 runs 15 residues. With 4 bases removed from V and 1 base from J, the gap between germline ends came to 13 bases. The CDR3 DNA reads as TGTGCCAGCAGTTATATAGGGGGGGAGAACACTGAAGCTTTCTTT. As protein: CASSYIGGENTEAFF.

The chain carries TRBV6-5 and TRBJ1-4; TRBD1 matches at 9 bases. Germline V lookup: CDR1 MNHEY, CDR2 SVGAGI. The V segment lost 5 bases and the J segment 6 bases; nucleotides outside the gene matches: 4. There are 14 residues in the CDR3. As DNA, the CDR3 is TGTGCCAGCAGTCAGGACAGGGGTGATGAAAAACTGTTTTTT. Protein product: CASSQDRGDEKLFF.

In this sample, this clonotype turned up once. The CDR3 loop is CASSVATGPEAFF. CDR3 DNA: TGTGCCAGCAGCGTAGCGACGGGACCTGAAGCTTTCTTT. V and J are TRBV9 and TRBJ1-1, with D perhaps matching TRBD1 (5 bases). Deletions cut 0 bases from V and 6 bases from J, with 9 bases between. The CDR3 has 13 residues. Germline values: CDR1 SGDLS, CDR2 YYNGEE.

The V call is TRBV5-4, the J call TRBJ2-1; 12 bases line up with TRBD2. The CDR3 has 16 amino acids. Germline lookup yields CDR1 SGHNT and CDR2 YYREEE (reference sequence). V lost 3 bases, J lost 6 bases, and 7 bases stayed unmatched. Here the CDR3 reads CASSSWTSGVFNEQFF. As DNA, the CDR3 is TGTGCCAGCAGCTCTTGGACTAGCGGGGTTTTCAATGAGCAGTTCTTC.

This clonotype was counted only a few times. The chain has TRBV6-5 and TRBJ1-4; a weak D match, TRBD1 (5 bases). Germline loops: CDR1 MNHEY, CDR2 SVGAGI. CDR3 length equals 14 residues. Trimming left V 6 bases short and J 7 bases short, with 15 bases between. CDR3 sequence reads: CASRNQGSGEKLFF. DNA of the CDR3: TGTGCCAGCAGGAATCAGGGCTCCGGTGAAAAACTGTTTTTT.

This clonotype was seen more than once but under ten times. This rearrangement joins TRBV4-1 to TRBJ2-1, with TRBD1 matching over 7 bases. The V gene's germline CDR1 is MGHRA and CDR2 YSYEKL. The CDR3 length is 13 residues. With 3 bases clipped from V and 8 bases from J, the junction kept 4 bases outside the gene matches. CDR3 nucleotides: TGCGCCAGCAGCCAGCCAGGGGGAGATGAGCAGTTCTTC. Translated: CASSQPGGDEQFF.

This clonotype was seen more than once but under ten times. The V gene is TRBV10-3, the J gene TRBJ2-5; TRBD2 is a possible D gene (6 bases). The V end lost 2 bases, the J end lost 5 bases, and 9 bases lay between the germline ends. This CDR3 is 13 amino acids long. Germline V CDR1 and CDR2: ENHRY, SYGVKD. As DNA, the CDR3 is TGTGCCATCAGTGAGACGGGGAGGGAGACCCAGTACTTC. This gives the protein CAISETGRETQYF.

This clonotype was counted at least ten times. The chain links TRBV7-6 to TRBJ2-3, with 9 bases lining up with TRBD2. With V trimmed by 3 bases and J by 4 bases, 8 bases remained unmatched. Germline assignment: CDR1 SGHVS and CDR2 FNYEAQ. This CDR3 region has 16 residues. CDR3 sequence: CASSLPSGVAPDTQYF. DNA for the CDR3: TGTGCCAGCAGCTTGCCTAGCGGGGTTGCCCCAGATACGCAGTATTTT.

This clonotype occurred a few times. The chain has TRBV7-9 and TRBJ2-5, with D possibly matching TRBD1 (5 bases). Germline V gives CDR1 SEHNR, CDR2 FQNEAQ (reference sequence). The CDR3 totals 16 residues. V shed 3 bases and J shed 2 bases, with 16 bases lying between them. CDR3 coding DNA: TGTGCCAGCAGCTTTCCAGAGACAGCAATACAAGAGACCCAGTACTTC. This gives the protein CASSFPETAIQETQYF.

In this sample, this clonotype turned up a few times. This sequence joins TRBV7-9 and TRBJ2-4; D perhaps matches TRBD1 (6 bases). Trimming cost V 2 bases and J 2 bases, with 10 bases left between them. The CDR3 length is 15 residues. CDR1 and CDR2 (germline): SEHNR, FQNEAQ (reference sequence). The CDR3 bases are TGTGCCAGCAGCTTACCCCAGGGGACCAAAAACATTCAGTACTTC. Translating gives CASSLPQGTKNIQYF.

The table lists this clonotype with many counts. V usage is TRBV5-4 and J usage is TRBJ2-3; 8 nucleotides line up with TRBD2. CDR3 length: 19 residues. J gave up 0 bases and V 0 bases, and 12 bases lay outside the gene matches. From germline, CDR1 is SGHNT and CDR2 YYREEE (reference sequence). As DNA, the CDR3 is TGTGCCAGCAGCTTGGGTCTTGCGGGGGGACCCTATAGCACAGATACGCAGTATTTT. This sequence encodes CASSLGLAGGPYSTDTQYF.